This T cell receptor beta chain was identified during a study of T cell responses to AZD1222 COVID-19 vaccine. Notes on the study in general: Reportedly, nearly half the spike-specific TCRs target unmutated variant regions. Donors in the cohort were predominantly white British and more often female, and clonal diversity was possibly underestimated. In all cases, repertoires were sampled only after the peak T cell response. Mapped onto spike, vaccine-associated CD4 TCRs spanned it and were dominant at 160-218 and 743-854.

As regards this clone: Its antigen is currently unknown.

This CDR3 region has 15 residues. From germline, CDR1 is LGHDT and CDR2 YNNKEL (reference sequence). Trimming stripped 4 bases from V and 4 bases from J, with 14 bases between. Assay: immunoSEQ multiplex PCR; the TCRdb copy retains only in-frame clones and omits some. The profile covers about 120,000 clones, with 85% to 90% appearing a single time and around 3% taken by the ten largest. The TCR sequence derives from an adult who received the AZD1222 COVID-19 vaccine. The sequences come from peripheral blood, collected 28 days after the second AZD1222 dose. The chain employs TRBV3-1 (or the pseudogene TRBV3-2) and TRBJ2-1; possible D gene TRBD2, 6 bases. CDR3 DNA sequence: TGTGCCAGCAGCCCCGTAACGGGGGTATACAATGAGCAGTTCTTC. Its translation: CASSPVTGVYNEQFF.